This TCR beta chain was found in a study of blood T cells in healthy people across ages. A second 7 to 11 cycle PCR used barcoded and J-beta primers. TCRdb used MiXCR to reprocess the 5' RACE reads, holding one entry per CDR3 protein. The sample carries about 1,400,000 distinct CDR3 sequences, about 40% recorded once. The CDR3 has 17 residues. V gave up 3 bases and J gave up 11 bases; unmatched junction bases: 18. CDR1 and CDR2 (germline): ENHRY, SYGVKD. The V gene is TRBV10-3, the J gene TRBJ2-5; 10 nucleotides match TRBD1. This clonotype was sampled from a woman under 30 in good health. Sequencing input: blood. CDR3 loop: CAISESFGTGDDNEQYF. CDR3 DNA: TGTGCCATCAGTGAATCTTTCGGGACAGGGGACGACAATGAGCAGTACTTC.